What follows are 22 T cell receptor beta chains derived from one specimen sequenced in a study of CD8+CD57+ T cells in acquired aplastic anemia. Genomic DNA, the template, was used for profiling of the TCR beta VDJ and CDR3. TCRdb processed the reads anew with MiXCR; each CDR3 protein has one entry. In the table there are approximately 40,000 distinct CDR3 sequences, approximately 57% of which are singletons. Patients chosen for sequencing had CD8+CD57+ cells that had expanded, as shown by flow cytometry. Material: sorted CD4+, CD8+, or CD8+CD57+ T cells (not recorded which) from PBMCs. The receptor source for this set is a human donor with aplastic anemia.

This clonotype was seen only once. The gene calls are TRBV19 and TRBJ2-1; TRBD1 is a possible D gene (8 bases). CDR3 length equals 15 residues. The germline V gene encodes CDR1 LNHDA and CDR2 SQIVND (reference sequence). V was trimmed by 8 bases and J by 0 bases, leaving 14 bases between them. This CDR3 is CASGGDRSSYNEQFF. For the CDR3, the DNA is TGTGCCAGTGGGGGGGACAGGAGCTCCTACAATGAGCAGTTCTTC.

The J gene is TRBJ1-2, the V gene TRBV20-1; 9 bases align to TRBD1. J was trimmed by 3 bases and V by 6 bases; bases with no gene match: 5. From germline, CDR1 is DFQATT and CDR2 SNEGSKA (reference sequence). This CDR3 has 13 amino acids. The CDR3 region is CSASTGGDYGYTF. DNA for the CDR3: TGCAGTGCCTCGACAGGGGGGGACTATGGCTACACCTTC.

The chain is built from TRBV7-6 and TRBJ2-7; D call uncertain. V dropped 5 bases and J dropped 7 bases, with 15 bases sitting between them. CDR3 length: 13 amino acids. Germline V lookup: CDR1 SGHVS, CDR2 FNYEAQ. The CDR3 DNA is TGTGCCAGCAGCGTAGATGGGGTCCAGGAGCAGTACTTC. It yields the protein CASSVDGVQEQYF.

As for this clonotype: A much larger clone is a single base away; this may be a read error. The V call is TRBV6-1, the J call TRBJ2-7, with 8 nucleotides matching TRBD1. CDR1 is MNHNS and CDR2 is SASEGT in the germline V gene. Trimming removed 8 bases from V and 0 bases from J; junction bases left unmatched: 12. The CDR3 totals 16 residues. The CDR3 DNA is TGTGCCAGCGGCTTTCCCGGGACAGGCGACTCCTACGAGCAGTACTTC. It is translated as CASGFPGTGDSYEQYF.

The chain couples TRBV25-1 to TRBJ2-5; 10 positions match TRBD1. The J call may not be correct, given that the DNA end is closer to TRBJ2-7. Germline V gene data show CDR1 as MGHDK and CDR2 as SYGVNS. There are 15 residues in the CDR3. CDR3 DNA: TGTGCCAGCAGGGATCCGGGACAGGGGTCCTACGAGCAGTACTTC. It is translated as CASRDPGQGSYEQYF.

The chain uses TRBV7-6 and TRBJ1-2; D is unresolved. Germline V gene data show CDR1 as SGHVS and CDR2 as FNYEAQ. The CDR3 runs to 13 residues. V was trimmed by 1 base and J by 2 bases, leaving 5 bases between them. The CDR3 bases are TGTGCCAGCAGCTTAGGGGAGAACTATGGCTACACCTTC. Translated: CASSLGENYGYTF.

The chain carries TRBV15 and TRBJ1-5; 7 bases align to TRBD1. The junction had 3 bases not matched to a gene; V was cut back by 7 bases and J by 3 bases. This CDR3 region has 13 residues. Germline assignment: CDR1 LNHNV and CDR2 YYDKDF (reference sequence). The CDR3 reads CATTDRINQPQHF. In DNA form, the CDR3 reads TGTGCCACCACGGACAGGATCAATCAGCCCCAGCATTTT.

This clonotype was recorded many times. The V gene is TRBV7-3, the J gene TRBJ2-2, with a tentative D call TRBD2 (6 bases). V was clipped by 5 bases and J by 7 bases, with 11 bases between them. Germline lookup yields CDR1 SGHTA and CDR2 FQGTGA. The CDR3 has 13 amino acids. The CDR3 sequence: CASSPTGSGELFF. The CDR3 DNA reads TGTGCCAGCAGCCCTACCGGGAGCGGGGAGCTGTTTTTT.

This chain links TRBV10-3 with TRBJ1-1, with TRBD1 matching 8 bases. V lost 3 bases, J lost 4 bases, and 7 bases stayed unmatched. Germline CDR1 reads ENHRY; CDR2 reads SYGVKD. The CDR3 consists of 15 residues. CDR3 nucleotide sequence: TGTGCCATCAGTGACAGGGGGCTATTGGGCACTGAAGCTTTCTTT. Its translation is CAISDRGLLGTEAFF.

Note on this clonotype: The junction departs from germline at one end; a sequencing error may be responsible. V usage is TRBV19 and J usage is TRBJ2-2; D is perhaps TRBD1 (6 bases). Germline CDR1 is LNHDA and CDR2 is SQIVND (reference sequence). CDR3 length equals 16 residues. The CDR3 DNA is TGTGCCAGTAGTATAGGAGTATACAGGGACACCGGGGAGCTGTCTTTT. Translating it yields CASSIGVYRDTGELSF.

This clonotype was picked up one time. The J gene is TRBJ1-1, the V gene TRBV11-1; unclear D gene. The CDR3 has 11 amino acids. CDR1 SGHAT and CDR2 FQDESV come from the germline V gene (reference sequence). V was trimmed by 2 bases and J by 10 bases, leaving 8 bases between them. CDR3 nucleotide sequence: TGTGCCAGCAGCTTAATGGGAGGAGCTTTCTTT. This gives the protein CASSLMGGAFF. The complete variable domain, with remaining parts taken from reference TRBV11-1 and TRBJ1-1, reads EAEVAQSPRYKITEKSQAVAFWCDPISGHATLYWYRQILGQGPELLVQFQDESVVDDSQLPKDRFSAERLKGVDSTLKIQPAELGDSAMYLCASSLMGGAFFGQGTRLTVV.

This clonotype was counted a single time. The chain joins TRBV19 to TRBJ1-2; 10 bases align to TRBD1. V lost 8 bases, J lost 7 bases, and 7 bases stayed unmatched. The CDR3 contains 13 residues. Germline V CDR1 and CDR2: LNHDA, SQIVND (reference sequence). CDR3 region: CASDTGTGAGYTF. The DNA of the CDR3 is TGTGCCAGTGATACCGGGACAGGGGCTGGCTACACCTTC.

The gene calls are TRBV19 and TRBJ1-1; tentatively, D is TRBD1 (5 bases). CDR3 length equals 12 residues. Trimming took 6 bases from V and 8 from J, leaving 13 bases between them. Germline values: CDR1 LNHDA, CDR2 SQIVND (reference sequence). The CDR3 bases are TGTGCCAGTAGAGGGGCGACAGCAGAAGCTTTCTTT. Protein sequence: CASRGATAEAFF. The full variable domain, in which reference TRBV19 and TRBJ1-1 provide the parts outside the CDR3, is DGGITQSPKYLFRKEGQNVTLSCEQNLNHDAMYWYRQDPGQGLRLIYYSQIVNDFQKGDIAEGYSVSREKKESFPLTVTSAQKNPTAFYLCASRGATAEAFFGQGTRLTVV.

The sample holds many counts of this clonotype. The CDR3 DNA sequence: TGCAGCGTCTGTGGCGGGGGGGTGAATGAGCAGTTCTTC. Residues: CSVCGGGVNEQFF. V gene TRBV29-1 combines with J gene TRBJ2-1; TRBD2 agrees at 9 bases. The CDR3 is 13 amino acids. Unmatched junction bases numbered 7, after V lost 6 bases and J lost 7 bases. CDR1 and CDR2 (germline): SQVTM, ANQGSEA.

To note about this clonotype: A clone one base away is much larger, so this may be a read error. Without the conserved terminal phenylalanine or tryptophan, this CDR3 likely stems from a read error. The chain joins TRBV5-1 to TRBJ1-1; TRBD1 matches 11 bases. The CDR3 is 16 amino acids. V shed 4 bases and J 4 bases; nucleotides not matched to a gene: 9. Germline V CDR1 and CDR2: SGHRS, YFSETQ. As DNA, the CDR3 is TGCGCCAGCAGCCCTGGGACAGGGGGGTACGGCACTGAAGCTTTCCTT. Protein product: CASSPGTGGYGTEAFL.

The chain couples TRBV6-4 to TRBJ2-1; 9 nucleotides align to TRBD2. The CDR3 contains 14 residues. The J segment lost 7 bases and the V segment lost 2 bases, leaving 3 bases of the junction unmatched. Germline-derived CDR1 and CDR2 are MRHNA and SNTAGT. The CDR3 DNA follows: TGTGCCAGCAGTGACGGTAGCGGGGGTAATGAGCAGTTCTTC. Its protein is CASSDGSGGNEQFF.

This clonotype was seen more than once but under ten times. V is TRBV25-1 and J is TRBJ2-3, with 8 bases identical to TRBD2. With V trimmed by 2 bases and J by 6 bases, 7 bases remained unmatched. The CDR3 has 15 amino acids. Germline-derived CDR1 and CDR2 are MGHDK and SYGVNS. CDR3 in DNA: TGTGCCAGCAGTGAAAGGGACGGGGGGGCGGATACGCAGTATTTT. It is translated as CASSERDGGADTQYF.

The V and J genes are TRBV10-3 and TRBJ1-2, with D unclear. Trimming left V 3 bases short and J 8 bases short, with 13 bases between. Germline CDR1 and CDR2: ENHRY and SYGVKD. CDR3 length equals 13 residues. The CDR3 DNA follows: TGTGCCATCAGTGACCCAGGACGAGGAGGCTACACCTTC. Protein product: CAISDPGRGGYTF.

This clonotype was seen repeatedly, ten times or more. The chain joins TRBV19 to TRBJ1-6; D not certain. The CDR3 contains 13 residues. Germline-derived CDR1 and CDR2 are LNHDA and SQIVND (reference sequence). Trimming took 5 bases from V and 14 from J, leaving 16 bases between them. The CDR3 here is CASSHPGFRALHF. The CDR3, as DNA: TGTGCCAGTAGTCACCCGGGGTTTCGGGCCCTCCACTTT.

The chain joins TRBV9 to TRBJ1-4, with D unresolved. The V end lost 0 bases, the J end lost 7 bases, and 10 bases lay between the germline ends. Germline CDR1 and CDR2: SGDLS and YYNGEE. The CDR3 is 14 residues long. In DNA, the CDR3 is TGTGCCAGCAGCGTAGTACAGACGGGTGAAAAACTGTTTTTT. Protein: CASSVVQTGEKLFF.

The gene calls are TRBV20-1 and TRBJ2-5, with D uncertain. Germline assignment: CDR1 DFQATT and CDR2 SNEGSKA (reference sequence). Trimming took 2 bases from V and 5 from J, leaving 15 bases between them. The CDR3 is made up of 14 amino acids. The CDR3 coding sequence is TGCAGTGCTAGACCTGACCCTTTGGGGGAGACCCAGTACTTC. It encodes CSARPDPLGETQYF.

The table lists this clonotype with a few counts. This chain links TRBV25-1 with TRBJ2-7; D is uncertain. Trimming stripped 3 bases from V and 3 bases from J, with 6 bases between. The CDR3 is made up of 12 amino acids. Germline CDR1 MGHDK, CDR2 SYGVNS. The CDR3 region is CASSDGHYEQYF. CDR3 bases: TGTGCCAGCAGTGATGGGCACTACGAGCAGTACTTC.